The 27 T cell receptor beta chains below come from one sample, sequenced in a study of CD8+ T cells in alopecia areata. The sequencing template was cDNA reverse transcribed from extracted RNA. Some clones are missing from TCRdb's copy, which holds only in-frame ones; the method was immunoSEQ multiplex PCR. The table has around 200,000 clones, 55% to 70% seen once. The treatment here: oral pan-JAK inhibitor, 5-10 mg twice daily. Sequencing used CD4+ T cells sorted from blood, obtained at week 4, from a patient treated with tofacitinib. The receptors here all came from a human donor with alopecia areata.

The J gene is TRBJ2-3, the V gene TRBV7-3; D might be TRBD1 (6 bases). Between the trimmed V and J ends, which lost 5 bases and 2 bases, there was a span of 17 bases. Germline CDR1 and CDR2: SGHTA and FQGTGA. The CDR3 sequence is 16 residues long. Here the CDR3 reads CASSLGALGATDTQYF. The CDR3, as DNA: TGTGCCAGCAGCCTGGGGGCTTTGGGGGCCACAGATACGCAGTATTTT. Supplemented by reference TRBV7-3 and TRBJ2-3, the full variable domain reads GAGVSQTPSNKVTEKGKYVELRCDPISGHTALYWYRQSLGQGPEFLIYFQGTGAADDSGLPNDRFFAVRPEGSVSTLKIQRTERGDSAVYLCASSLGALGATDTQYFGPGTRLTVL.

V is TRBV7-9 and J is TRBJ2-3; D gene ambiguous. The CDR3 covers 12 residues. Germline values: CDR1 SEHNR, CDR2 FQNEAQ (reference sequence). V dropped 4 bases and J dropped 7 bases, with 9 bases sitting between them. CDR3 coding DNA: TGTGCCAGCAGCTCAGATTTGAATACGCAGTATTTT. The encoded protein is CASSSDLNTQYF.

This clone was seen just once. The V gene is TRBV30, the J gene TRBJ2-1, with 8 bases fitting TRBD2. Losses at the gene ends were 0 bases for V and 6 bases for J; bases not matched to a gene: 7. This CDR3 spans 15 amino acids. The germline V gene encodes CDR1 GTSNPN and CDR2 SVGIG (reference sequence). CDR3: CAWSVESGGLNEQFF. CDR3 nucleotides: TGTGCCTGGAGTGTAGAGAGCGGGGGCCTCAATGAGCAGTTCTTC.

This clone turned up a few times. The same CDR3 can be traced to other DNA sequences in this sample. This sequence joins TRBV15 and TRBJ2-7; D gene uncertain. Germline loops: CDR1 LNHNV, CDR2 YYDKDF (reference sequence). The CDR3 consists of 12 residues. Trimming took off 0 bases at V and 3 bases at J, with 3 bases between the two ends. In nucleotides, the CDR3 is TGTGCCACCAGCAGAGATTTCTACGAGCAGTACTTC. This sequence encodes CATSRDFYEQYF.

The chain links TRBV29-1 to TRBJ2-2; 7 bases are a match to TRBD1. The trim removed 5 bases at V and 1 base at J, leaving 7 bases unmatched. CDR1 is SQVTM and CDR2 is ANQGSEA in the germline V gene. This CDR3 region has 15 residues. The CDR3 spells CSVRPTGRNTGELFF. CDR3 DNA: TGCAGCGTTCGACCGACAGGGCGGAACACCGGGGAGCTGTTTTTT.

The chain employs TRBV27 and TRBJ1-6; D remains ambiguous. The CDR3 has 14 residues. The V gene's germline CDR1 is MNHEY and CDR2 SMNVEV (reference sequence). With 5 bases removed from V and 10 bases from J, the gap between germline ends came to 15 bases. The CDR3 spells CASSPQWDGSPLHF. CDR3 in DNA: TGTGCCAGCAGTCCCCAGTGGGATGGCTCACCCCTCCACTTT.

This chain links TRBV27 with TRBJ2-2, with D perhaps matching TRBD2 (5 bases). This CDR3 is 15 amino acids long. V was shortened by 4 bases and J by 1 base, with 10 bases between the two germline ends. Germline values: CDR1 MNHEY, CDR2 SMNVEV (reference sequence). In DNA, the CDR3 is TGTGCCAGCAGTTCACCCCGGGGGAACACCGGGGAGCTGTTTTTT. Amino acid sequence: CASSSPRGNTGELFF.

The gene calls are TRBV29-1 and TRBJ1-5; tentative D call: TRBD1 (6 bases). The CDR3 is 18 amino acids. Germline CDR1 SQVTM, CDR2 ANQGSEA. Trimming took off 5 bases at V and 0 bases at J, with 23 bases between the two ends. CDR3 residues: CSVTRPGAHLNSNQPQHF. Here the CDR3 DNA reads TGCAGCGTTACCAGACCAGGGGCCCATCTTAATAGCAATCAGCCCCAGCATTTT.

This rearrangement joins TRBV19 to TRBJ2-5; 12 nucleotides align to TRBD2. The CDR3 is 16 amino acids. Germline assignment: CDR1 LNHDA and CDR2 SQIVND (reference sequence). Trimming at V came to 4 bases and at J to 5 bases, leaving 8 bases not matched to a gene. The CDR3: CASSNLLAGGPETQYF. Here the CDR3 DNA reads TGTGCCAGTAGTAACCTACTAGCGGGGGGCCCGGAGACCCAGTACTTC.

The chain joins TRBV30 to TRBJ1-5; the D gene is possibly TRBD1 (6 bases). Trimming stripped 3 bases from V and 6 bases from J, with 12 bases between. Germline CDR1 reads GTSNPN; CDR2 reads SVGIG (reference sequence). The CDR3 is made up of 13 amino acids. The CDR3 loop is CAWSSEGGQPQHF. CDR3 nucleotide sequence: TGTGCCTGGAGCTCAGAGGGGGGTCAGCCCCAGCATTTT.

The chain carries TRBV7-2 and TRBJ1-2; TRBD1 matches at 7 bases. V lost 4 bases and J lost 9; bases outside the gene matches: 11. Per germline, CDR1 SGHTA and CDR2 FQGNSA. The CDR3 is 14 residues long. The CDR3 DNA follows: TGTGCCAGCAGCTCGGACAGGACTATGTTGAGCTACACCTTC. Translated: CASSSDRTMLSYTF.

The chain uses TRBV11-2 and TRBJ1-2; D remains ambiguous. The V and J ends lost 0 bases and 4 bases respectively, with 6 bases between them. The germline CDR1 and CDR2 sequences are SGHAT and FQNNGV. This CDR3 has 13 amino acids. CDR3 nucleotides: TGTGCCAGCAGCTTAGATCGCGTCTATGGCTACACCTTC. Its protein is CASSLDRVYGYTF.

This clone has a count of ten or more. The rearrangement links TRBV11-2 to TRBJ2-3, with D possibly matching TRBD2 (5 bases). V lost 5 bases and J 6 bases, leaving 12 bases between the germline ends. In germline, CDR1 is SGHAT, CDR2 FQNNGV. The CDR3 is 13 amino acids. CDR3 bases: TGTGCCAGCAGCGAGGGTTTTATGGATACGCAGTATTTT. Residues: CASSEGFMDTQYF.

The chain carries TRBV2 and TRBJ2-1; D is perhaps TRBD1 (5 bases). V dropped 3 bases and J dropped 6 bases, with 15 bases sitting between them. The CDR3 consists of 15 residues. Germline assignment: CDR1 SNHLY and CDR2 FYNNEI. Here the CDR3 reads CASSDIQGSLNEQFF. CDR3 nucleotide sequence: TGTGCCAGCAGTGATATCCAGGGATCCCTCAATGAGCAGTTCTTC.

V and J are TRBV2 and TRBJ2-7; 7 bases match TRBD2. The CDR3 runs to 14 residues. V lost 3 bases to trimming and J lost 0 bases; unmatched junction nucleotides: 2. Germline CDR1 and CDR2: SNHLY and FYNNEI. CDR3 residues: CASSDSGGSYEQYF. As DNA, the CDR3 is TGTGCCAGCAGTGATTCGGGGGGCTCCTACGAGCAGTACTTC.

This chain connects TRBV29-1 to TRBJ2-7, with 9 nucleotides matching TRBD1. Germline CDR1 reads SQVTM; CDR2 reads ANQGSEA. V was pared by 6 bases and J by 6 bases, with 6 bases of the junction left unmatched. The CDR3 extends over 12 amino acids. The DNA for the CDR3 is TGCAGCGTCGGACAGGGGACGGGCGAGCAGTACTTC. As protein: CSVGQGTGEQYF.

This clone was observed a few times. The V and J genes are TRBV4-1 and TRBJ2-1; maybe TRBD2 (5 bases). CDR3 length: 14 amino acids. V lost 4 bases and J 1 base, leaving 8 bases between the germline ends. Germline V lookup: CDR1 MGHRA, CDR2 YSYEKL. CDR3: CASSPGLSYNEQFF. DNA for the CDR3: TGCGCCAGCAGCCCGGGGTTATCCTACAATGAGCAGTTCTTC.

Concerning this clone itself: One junction end does not reproduce the germline sequence, and a read error may be involved. V and J are TRBV4-1 and TRBJ2-1; the match to TRBD1 covers 8 bases. CDR3 length: 14 residues. CDR1 is MGHRA, CDR2 YSYEKL, per germline. The CDR3 sequence: CASGNRGVLHEQFF. For the CDR3, the DNA is TGTGCCAGCGGCAACAGGGGGGTGCTCCATGAGCAGTTCTTC.

The chain recombines TRBV30 with TRBJ2-6; possible D gene TRBD1, 6 bases. This CDR3 is 17 amino acids long. Trimming took 0 bases from V and 2 from J, leaving 14 bases between them. In germline, CDR1 is GTSNPN, CDR2 SVGIG (reference sequence). CDR3 sequence: CAWSVGGWNAGANVLTF. The CDR3 DNA reads TGTGCCTGGAGTGTTGGGGGCTGGAATGCTGGGGCCAACGTCCTGACTTTC.

CDR3 nucleotide sequence: TGTGCCAGCAGTTTATCAGCTCAAGAGACCCAGTACTTC. This sequence encodes CASSLSAQETQYF. This chain links TRBV27 with TRBJ2-5; D call uncertain. With 0 bases removed from V and 2 bases from J, the gap between germline ends came to 4 bases. The CDR3 runs 13 residues. CDR1 MNHEY and CDR2 SMNVEV come from the germline V gene (reference sequence).

The chain employs TRBV28 and TRBJ2-7; unclear D gene. The CDR3 sequence is 14 residues long. V was pared by 7 bases and J by 0 bases, with 13 bases between. Germline V gives CDR1 MDHEN, CDR2 SYDVKM. The CDR3 sequence: CASIPSGSSYEQYF. CDR3 coding DNA: TGTGCCAGCATTCCGAGTGGGTCCTCCTACGAGCAGTACTTC.

This chain connects TRBV7-9 to TRBJ1-2; the D gene is possibly TRBD1 (5 bases). CDR1 SEHNR and CDR2 FQNEAQ come from the germline V gene (reference sequence). The CDR3 is made up of 16 amino acids. V was clipped by 5 bases and J by 2 bases, with 18 bases between them. As DNA, the CDR3 is TGTGCCAGCAGCCCGCGCCGGACAACCCGGAACTATGGCTACACCTTC. It encodes CASSPRRTTRNYGYTF.

This chain uses TRBV12-5 with TRBJ2-7, with TRBD1 matching 11 bases. Germline V CDR1 and CDR2: LGHNT, FRNRAP. The junction had 4 bases not matched to a gene; V was cut back by 0 bases and J by 6 bases. There are 15 residues in the CDR3. The CDR3 coding sequence is TGTGCTAGTGGTTTGGTAGGGACAGGGGGACTCGAGCAGTACTTC. Encoded protein: CASGLVGTGGLEQYF.

This clone has only one observation. The gene calls are TRBV30 and TRBJ2-7, with TRBD2 matching 10 bases. Germline CDR1 reads GTSNPN; CDR2 reads SVGIG (reference sequence). The CDR3 extends over 20 amino acids. Trimming took 0 bases from V and 6 from J; bases not matched to a gene: 23. The CDR3 DNA reads as TGTGCCTGGAGTGTGGTCCTGACCCTAGCGGGGGTCAACCCTGGAGGCGAGCAGTACTTC. It specifies CAWSVVLTLAGVNPGGEQYF.

This rearrangement joins TRBV2 to TRBJ2-2; TRBD2 agrees at 8 bases. The CDR3 contains 14 residues. With V trimmed by 2 bases and J by 7 bases, 3 bases remained unmatched. The V gene's germline CDR1 is SNHLY and CDR2 FYNNEI. The CDR3 DNA follows: TGTGCCAGCAGTGAAAGCCTAGCGGGCGGGGAGCTGTTTTTT. Translating gives CASSESLAGGELFF.

This clone was seen only once. The J gene is TRBJ2-7, the V gene TRBV4-3, with 9 nucleotides matching TRBD1. Germline lookup yields CDR1 LGHNA and CDR2 YSLEER. V shed 0 bases and J 2 bases; nucleotides not matched to a gene: 8. This CDR3 is 17 amino acids long. CDR3: CASSQDLPGTGTYEQYF. CDR3 coding DNA: TGCGCCAGCAGCCAAGATCTCCCCGGGACAGGGACCTACGAGCAGTACTTC.

The chain has TRBV11-2 and TRBJ1-1, with D unresolved. V shed 1 base and J shed 5 bases, with 14 bases lying between them. The CDR3 extends over 15 amino acids. Germline loops: CDR1 SGHAT, CDR2 FQNNGV. For the CDR3, the DNA is TGTGCCAGCAGCTTAGCGGGCAGGATGAGAACTGAAGCTTTCTTT. It is translated as CASSLAGRMRTEAFF.